This is a list of T cell receptor beta chains from one sample in a study of cytomegalovirus exposure and HLA in healthy donors. The method was immunoSEQ multiplex PCR; TCRdb's version includes in-frame clones alone and lacks a portion of them. This sample has roughly 34,000 clones, with roughly 67% found just once. Material: PBMCs. These receptors were collected from a man in his forties in good health and CMV-seropositive. The CDR3 runs from the conserved cysteine through the conserved F or W. A D gene is named only where the DNA matches it firmly. A clone size is listed for some rows: how often the clone was seen (once, few, many), or a class if it is expanded.

-	TRBV9	-	TRBJ2-5	CASSVGTDQETQYF	TGTGCCAGCAGCGTAGGGACAGACCAAGAGACCCAGTACTTC
few	TRBV29-1	-	TRBJ1-2	CSVTGLNYGYTF	TGCAGCGTTACTGGACTTAACTATGGCTACACCTTC
-	TRBV11-3	-	TRBJ2-5	CASSFRGTQKQETQYF	TGTGCCAGCAGCTTTCGAGGAACCCAAAAGCAAGAGACCCAGTACTTC
-	TRBV5-1	TRBD2	TRBJ2-1	CASSTPSGGPNEQFF	TGCGCCAGCAGTACCCCTAGCGGGGGACCCAATGAGCAGTTCTTC
-	TRBV11-3	-	TRBJ1-2	CASSHPRGGAYGYTF	TGTGCCAGCAGCCATCCGCGGGGGGGAGCCTATGGCTACACCTTC
-	TRBV6-1	TRBD2	TRBJ2-5	CASSELASGGNLGKTQYF	TGTGCCAGCAGTGAATTGGCTAGCGGGGGCAACCTGGGGAAGACCCAGTACTTC
-	TRBV18	-	TRBJ1-1	CASSPKQGEGTEAFF	TGTGCCAGCTCACCAAAACAGGGTGAGGGCACTGAAGCTTTCTTT
-	TRBV2	-	TRBJ2-4	CASSAGTPNIQYF	TGTGCCAGCAGTGCCGGGACACCAAACATTCAGTACTTC
-	TRBV6-1	-	TRBJ1-5	CASSPSGRGNQPQHF	TGTGCCAGCAGTCCCTCTGGCAGGGGCAATCAGCCCCAGCATTTT
few	TRBV27	-	TRBJ2-7	CASSFYGGSSYEQYF	TGTGCCAGCAGTTTTTATGGGGGCAGCTCCTACGAGCAGTACTTC
once	TRBV30	TRBD1	TRBJ1-1	CASHYRGAESQDTEAFF	TGTGCCTCCCACTACAGGGGAGCAGAGAGTCAGGACACTGAAGCTTTCTTT
-	TRBV5-4	-	TRBJ1-2	CASSGREYGYTF	TGTGCCAGCAGCGGGAGGGAGTATGGCTACACCTTC
few	TRBV28	TRBD1	TRBJ1-2	CASSSRGQGNNYGYTF	TGTGCCAGCAGTTCCCGGGGACAGGGCAATAACTATGGCTACACCTTC
-	TRBV2	-	TRBJ1-3	CASSGGGWVDGNTIYF	TGTGCCAGCAGTGGGGGGGGTTGGGTGGACGGAAACACCATATATTTT